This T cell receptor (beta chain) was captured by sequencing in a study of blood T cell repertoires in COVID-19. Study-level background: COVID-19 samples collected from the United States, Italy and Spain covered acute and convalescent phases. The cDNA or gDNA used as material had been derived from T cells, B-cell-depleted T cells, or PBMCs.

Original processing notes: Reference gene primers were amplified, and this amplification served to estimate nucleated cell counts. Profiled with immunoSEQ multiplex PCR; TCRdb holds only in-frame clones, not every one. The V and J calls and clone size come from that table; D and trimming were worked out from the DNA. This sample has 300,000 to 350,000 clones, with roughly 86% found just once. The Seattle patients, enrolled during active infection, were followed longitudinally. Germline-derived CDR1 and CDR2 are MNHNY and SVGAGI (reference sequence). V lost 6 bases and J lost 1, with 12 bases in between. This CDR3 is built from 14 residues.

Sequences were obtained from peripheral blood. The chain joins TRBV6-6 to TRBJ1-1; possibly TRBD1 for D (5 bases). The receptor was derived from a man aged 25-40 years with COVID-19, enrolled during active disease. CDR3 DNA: TGTGCCAGCAGCCTACAGGCGCAGAACACTGAAGCTTTCTTT. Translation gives CASSLQAQNTEAFF.